These 18 T cell receptor beta chains were sequenced from one sample in a study of identical twins. TCRdb reanalysed the 5' RACE reads using MiXCR and keeps one entry per CDR3 protein. Of roughly 720,000 distinct CDR3 sequences in the sample, 18% are singletons; the top ten hold around 13%. This sample also belongs to another study, concerning T cells expressing NK-cell markers.

The specimen was PBMCs. All receptors derive from a woman between 18 and 29 years old in good health.

This clonotype was picked up a small number of times. The rearrangement uses TRBV18 and TRBJ1-5; TRBD1 is a possible D gene (5 bases). The CDR3 length is 15 residues. The V gene's germline CDR1 is KGHSH and CDR2 LQKENI. Trimming took off 6 bases at V and 4 bases at J, with 16 bases between the two ends. The CDR3 coding sequence is TGTGCCAGCTCGGGGATGAAGGGGCCGAATCAGCCCCAGCATTTT. It codes for CASSGMKGPNQPQHF.

Only a few counts were recorded for this clonotype. The chain is built from TRBV5-6 and TRBJ2-3, with 7 positions matching TRBD1. CDR1 is SGHDT, CDR2 YYEEEE, per germline. V lost 8 bases to trimming and J lost 3 bases; unmatched junction nucleotides: 6. This CDR3 has 13 amino acids. In DNA, the CDR3 is TGTGCCAGTTCAACAGGGGTAACAGATACGCAGTATTTT. This gives the protein CASSTGVTDTQYF.

There are a few counts of this clonotype. V gene TRBV29-1 combines with J gene TRBJ2-7; D ambiguous. V gave up 6 bases and J gave up 0 bases, with 15 bases separating them. This CDR3 comprises 14 residues. Per the germline V gene, CDR1 is SQVTM and CDR2 is ANQGSEA. CDR3 coding DNA: TGCAGCGTAGCTAGGATGCAAAGCTCCTACGAGCAGTACTTC. Translated: CSVARMQSSYEQYF.

This chain links TRBV5-5 with TRBJ2-3; D remains unclear. Trimming pared 7 bases from V and 1 base from J, leaving 13 bases between. The CDR3 contains 14 residues. CDR1 is SGHKS and CDR2 is YYEKEE in the germline V gene (reference sequence). CDR3: CASLGQVGTDTQYF. In DNA form, the CDR3 reads TGTGCCAGCCTCGGGCAGGTGGGCACAGATACGCAGTATTTT.

In its sample, this clonotype was seen a few times. This rearrangement joins TRBV12-3 or TRBV12-4 to TRBJ1-3, with TRBD1 as a possible D gene (6 bases). Trimming removed 3 bases at V and 2 bases at J, with 11 bases between. This CDR3 is 15 amino acids long. The CDR3 sequence: CASSLGDITGNTIYF. DNA for the CDR3: TGTGCCAGCAGTTTGGGGGACATAACTGGAAACACCATATATTTT.

The V gene is TRBV20-1, the J gene TRBJ2-5, with D possibly TRBD1 on 5 matching bases. The CDR3 has 15 residues. CDR1 DFQATT and CDR2 SNEGSKA come from the germline V gene (reference sequence). Trimming took 0 bases from V and 5 from J, leaving 16 bases between them. CDR3 protein: CSARESAGSGETQYF. DNA of the CDR3: TGCAGTGCTAGAGAGTCGGCAGGGTCAGGGGAGACCCAGTACTTC.

This clonotype was seen more than once but under ten times. V and J are TRBV20-1 and TRBJ2-4; 8 nucleotides match TRBD2. Per germline, CDR1 DFQATT and CDR2 SNEGSKA (reference sequence). The CDR3 is made up of 15 amino acids. Trimming at V came to 4 bases and at J to 0 bases, leaving 5 bases not matched to a gene. CDR3 sequence reads: CSAISGMGAKNIQYF. As DNA, the CDR3 is TGCAGTGCTATTAGCGGGATGGGAGCCAAAAACATTCAGTACTTC.

This clonotype was seen ten or more times. The chain employs TRBV6-5 and TRBJ2-5; possibly TRBD1 or TRBD2 for D (5 bases each). The CDR3 runs to 14 residues. V shed 6 bases and J shed 4 bases, with 15 bases lying between them. The germline V gene encodes CDR1 MNHEY and CDR2 SVGAGI. CDR3 protein: CASRDSGNVETQYF. The CDR3 nucleotides read TGTGCCAGCAGGGACTCAGGGAATGTAGAGACCCAGTACTTC.

This clonotype appeared a few times. V usage is TRBV5-1 and J usage is TRBJ2-5; TRBD2 matches at 8 bases. The germline V gene has CDR1 SGHRS and CDR2 YFSETQ. J gave up 5 bases and V 0 bases, and 9 bases lay outside the gene matches. The CDR3 totals 16 residues. The CDR3 DNA is TGCGCCAGCAGCTTGGCCCCCGGACAGCGGGAGGAGACCCAGTACTTC. Amino acids: CASSLAPGQREETQYF.

V gene TRBV20-1 combines with J gene TRBJ1-5; D call uncertain. This CDR3 has 13 residues. Trimming cost V 1 base and J 6 bases, with 10 bases left between them. Germline V gives CDR1 DFQATT, CDR2 SNEGSKA (reference sequence). DNA of the CDR3: TGCAGTGCTAGAGGAAGGGAGTTTCAGCCCCAGCATTTT. Its translation is CSARGREFQPQHF.

The chain recombines TRBV14 with TRBJ2-7, with D perhaps matching TRBD1 (7 bases). This CDR3 spans 15 amino acids. Trimming cost V 4 bases and J 2 bases, with 15 bases left between them. Germline-derived CDR1 and CDR2 are SGHDN and FVKESK. In nucleotides, the CDR3 is TGTGCCAGCAGCCCGCCAGGGGGACTCCCCTACGAGCAGTACTTC. Amino acid sequence: CASSPPGGLPYEQYF.

The chain carries TRBV5-6 and TRBJ2-1, with 13 nucleotides matching TRBD2. This CDR3 is 16 amino acids long. In germline, CDR1 is SGHDT, CDR2 YYEEEE. V trimming: 3 bases; J trimming: 6 bases; junction bases outside the gene matches: 6. The CDR3 bases are TGTGCCAGCAGCTCACGGACTAGCGGGGGTCTCAATGAGCAGTTCTTC. Amino acids: CASSSRTSGGLNEQFF. Drawing the rest from reference TRBV5-6 and TRBJ2-1, the complete variable domain is DAGVTQSPTHLIKTRGQQVTLRCSPKSGHDTVSWYQQALGQGPQFIFQYYEEEERQRGNFPDRFSGHQFPNYSSELNVNALLLGDSALYLCASSSRTSGGLNEQFFGPGTRLTVL.

This clonotype was counted only a few times. Relative to the germline gene, one junction end is altered; a read error may explain this. The chain carries TRBV29-1 and TRBJ2-1; unclear D gene. This CDR3 has 12 amino acids. Per germline, CDR1 SQVTM and CDR2 ANQGSEA. CDR3 sequence: CSVEDSYSEQFF. CDR3 DNA: TGCAGCGTTGAAGACTCCTACAGTGAGCAGTTCTTC.

Only a few counts were recorded for this clonotype. The genes are TRBV20-1 and TRBJ2-7; D is perhaps TRBD2 (5 bases). Germline-derived CDR1 and CDR2 are DFQATT and SNEGSKA (reference sequence). V lost 3 bases and J 6 bases, leaving 12 bases between the germline ends. The CDR3 loop spans 12 amino acids. The CDR3 region has the DNA TGCAGTGCTAGCAAGGACTCCCTCGAGCAGTACTTC. Translation: CSASKDSLEQYF.

This clonotype was seen a handful of times. The V call is TRBV6-7, the J call TRBJ2-2; 8 bases align to TRBD1. TRBV6-7 is an ORF, with its function uncertain. The CDR3 has 13 residues. The CDR3 bases are TGTGCGGGGACAGGCACGAACACCGGGGAGCTGTTTTTT. As protein: CAGTGTNTGELFF.

This chain links TRBV29-1 with TRBJ2-3; tentative D call: TRBD2 (5 bases). CDR3 length equals 14 residues. Trimming took off 5 bases at V and 3 bases at J, with 15 bases between the two ends. The V gene's germline CDR1 is SQVTM and CDR2 ANQGSEA. CDR3 loop: CSVMDPGMTDTQYF. In nucleotides, the CDR3 is TGCAGCGTTATGGACCCCGGGATGACAGATACGCAGTATTTT.

CDR3 sequence: CATITSGTNTGELFF. The CDR3 DNA reads TGTGCCACCATCACTAGCGGAACGAACACCGGGGAGCTGTTTTTT. The chain has TRBV24-1 and TRBJ2-2; 8 nucleotides agree with TRBD2. Germline CDR1 and CDR2: KGHDR and SFDVKD. The CDR3 loop spans 15 amino acids. The J segment lost 0 bases and the V segment lost 8 bases, leaving 4 bases of the junction unmatched.

This clonotype was found a few times. This chain uses TRBV30 with TRBJ2-7; 9 nucleotides align to TRBD1. Looked up from germline, CDR1 is GTSNPN and CDR2 is SVGIG (reference sequence). CDR3 size: 14 residues. The V segment lost 5 bases and the J segment 4 bases; nucleotides outside the gene matches: 9. The CDR3 nucleotides are TGTGCCTGGCGTACCGGGACAGGGTATTACGAGCAGTACTTC. Translation: CAWRTGTGYYEQYF.